This T cell receptor beta chain was sequenced for a study of PD-1 blockade in classical Hodgkin lymphoma. Clones were read by immunoSEQ multiplex PCR, and TCRdb kept only the in-frame ones, dropping some. The table records about 110,000 clones, roughly nine tenths of them present only once. Trimming pared 5 bases from V and 1 base from J, leaving 14 bases between. The germline gives CDR1 LNHDA, CDR2 SQIVND (reference sequence). The CDR3 consists of 16 residues. Every patient had relapsed following autologous stem cell transplantation, and cohorts differed in brentuximab vedotin exposure. Here the sequenced sample was peripheral blood mononuclear cells (PBMCs), taken before the second cycle of nivolumab. The gene calls are TRBV19 and TRBJ1-4, with TRBD1 as a possible D gene (6 bases). The sequence was obtained from a human donor with classical Hodgkin lymphoma. The CDR3, as DNA: TGTGCCAGTAGTCTCCGAAGGGGGGGAACTAATGAAAAACTGTTTTTT. Translated: CASSLRRGGTNEKLFF.